The 2 T cell receptor beta chains presented below share a single source sample, sequenced in a study of T-cell memory formation after mild COVID-19. A single record per CDR3 protein comes from TCRdb applying MiXCR to the 5' RACE reads. The profile shows under 600,000 distinct CDR3 sequences, about 20% of them singletons. The sequencing sample was made of PBMCs or a T cell subset sorted from them (not recorded which). These TCRs come from an adult woman who had mild COVID-19 (a few samples of this study predate the infection). Cell type and time point are not known.

This clonotype showed up just a few times. J is TRBJ2-1 and V is TRBV19; perhaps D is TRBD1 or TRBD2 (5 bases each). Trimming pared 4 bases from V and 6 bases from J, leaving 13 bases between. Per the germline V gene, CDR1 is LNHDA and CDR2 is SQIVND (reference sequence). This CDR3 is built from 14 residues. The CDR3 DNA follows: TGTGCCAGTAGTAGAGGTCCAGGGAGCAATGAGCAGTTCTTC. Protein sequence: CASSRGPGSNEQFF.

The chain's CDR3 is CASSHPGTGDLSQYF. The DNA of the CDR3 is TGCGCCAGCAGCCATCCAGGGACAGGCGATCTGTCCCAGTACTTC. The chain couples TRBV4-1 to TRBJ2-5; 8 positions agree with TRBD1. The CDR3 is 15 amino acids. The V segment lost 3 bases and the J segment 9 bases; nucleotides outside the gene matches: 12. The germline gives CDR1 MGHRA, CDR2 YSYEKL.